What follows is one TCR beta chain and its context. The antigen is undetermined. This sample was taken from a study of cytomegalovirus exposure and HLA in healthy donors. V lost 2 bases and J lost 10; bases outside the gene matches: 4. The CDR3 contains 14 residues. Germline V gives CDR1 GTSNPN, CDR2 SVGIG (reference sequence). Study-level findings and limits: The classifier reportedly diagnosed cytomegalovirus status with high sensitivity and specificity.

Primers included in the PCR were 60 Vbeta and 13 Jbeta primers. Clones were read by immunoSEQ multiplex PCR, and TCRdb kept only the in-frame ones, dropping some. Altogether about 62,000 clones are present, around 87% being singletons, with the ten largest covering approximately 1.5%. Sequencing was performed on PBMCs. This chain links TRBV30 with TRBJ2-1, with 14 bases lining up with TRBD2. The TCR comes from a man aged 18 to 29 in good health and CMV-seronegative. CDR3 in DNA: TGTGCCTGGAGTCCGGGACTAGCGGGGGAGGAGCAGTTCTTC. Translated: CAWSPGLAGEEQFF.